The T cell receptor (beta chain) described here comes from a study of T-cell reconstitution after alpha-beta-depleted transplantation in children (dated by TCRdb to the mid-2010s). The study in broad terms: Using TCR repertoire profiling, the study followed T-cell immune reconstitution in a quantitative way in children after TCRalphabeta/CD19-depleted allogeneic hematopoietic cell transplantation.

Concerning this clonotype itself: Its target antigen remains unknown. Base-call qualities are not available, and no considerably larger clone is one nucleotide away.

General conclusions and limits of the study: In some patients, the high TCRbeta diversity seen at day 60 was put down to recipient T cells and intrathymic progenitors that had survived conditioning. Over the following months the frequencies of hyperexpanded clones went down, and after one year T-cell counts and TCRbeta diversity were mostly credited to newly produced T cells. The apparently early recovery of alphabetaT-cell counts about two months after transplant reportedly depended on only several hundred rapidly expanded clones that came from non-depleted graft cells.

The library was prepared using PCR. Sequencer: Illumina HiSeq 2500. Molecular barcoding was employed in the preparation of TCR libraries, with unique molecular identifiers being used to normalize TCRbeta repertoire quantification. The public sequencing data were trimmed at Q25 with fastp and processed into clonotypes with MiXCR by TCRdb, which kept only in-frame beta chains. Each CDR3 protein gets just one entry, which takes the most common genes and DNA from the rows behind it. Within this sample are about 580,000 distinct CDR3 sequences, with 20% to 25% of them counted one time only. The ten largest clones capture 14% of the sample. Its CDR3 holds 18 amino acids, cysteine through phenylalanine. The only DNA kept is the CDR3, 54 bases in frame from the first base. The germline V end is reduced by 4 bases and the J end by 1 base; junction bases left unmatched: 4. CDR1 and CDR2 were assigned from the germline V gene as MGHRA and YSYEKL.

The treatment or condition label, as the study defines it: allogeneic hematopoietic cell transplantation with graft depleted of TCRalphabeta T cells and CD19 B cells. The transplant recipients were children given TCRalphabeta/CD19-depleted allogeneic hematopoietic cell grafts. The clonotype comes from a boy under two years old who had a stem cell transplant for acute myeloid leukemia, so the T cells may come from the graft donor. The specimen was PBMCs, mostly from graft donor cells, collected 360 days after TCRalphabeta/CD19-depleted stem cell transplant. The chain links TRBV4-1 with TRBJ2-1; TRBD2 agrees with 16 junctional bases. CDR3 loop: CASSPGLAGGQSYNEQFF. The DNA is TGCGCCAGCAGCCCGGGACTAGCGGGGGGGCAGTCCTACAATGAGCAGTTCTTC.